The rows below give T cell receptor beta chains drawn from one sample of a study of blood T cell repertoires in COVID-19. The protocol was immunoSEQ multiplex PCR, while the TCRdb copy is restricted to in-frame clones and leaves out a portion. The sample records some 170,000 clones, 70% to 80% being singletons. Specimen: PBMCs or T cells enriched from blood (not recorded which). The origin of the receptors is a woman between 50 and 59 years old who had recovered from COVID-19. Each CDR3 is given with its conserved first and last residue. D genes are given only for firm matches. Only part of the rows carry a size: once, few, many, or a class if the clone is expanded.

size: NA
V: TRBV5-1
D: NA
length: 16
J: TRBJ2-5
DNA: TGCGCCAGCAGCTTGTTTTTGGCTCAGGGGATAAAGACCCAGTACTTC
CDR3: CASSLFLAQGIKTQYF

size: NA
V: TRBV24-1
D: TRBD2
length: 16
J: TRBJ2-1
DNA: TGTGCCACCAGTGATCCCGGGCGGGAGTATGGCAATGAGCAGTTCTTC
CDR3: CATSDPGREYGNEQFF

size: NA
V: TRBV28
D: NA
length: 12
J: TRBJ1-3
DNA: TGTGCCAGCAGTTCAGGGGGAAACACCATATATTTT
CDR3: CASSSGGNTIYF

size: NA
V: TRBV7-3
D: NA
length: 13
J: TRBJ2-5
DNA: TGTGCCAGCAGCCCACAGGGTGGAGAGACCCAGTACTTC
CDR3: CASSPQGGETQYF

size: NA
V: TRBV5-1
D: TRBD1
length: 14
J: TRBJ2-3
DNA: TGCGCCAGCAGCTTGGGTACAGGGGGAGATACGCAGTATTTT
CDR3: CASSLGTGGDTQYF

size: NA
V: TRBV6-2/TRBV6-3
D: NA
length: 15
J: TRBJ1-5
DNA: TGTGCCAGCAGTTACCCCCCAGGGTATGACCAGCCCCAGCATTTT
CDR3: CASSYPPGYDQPQHF

size: NA
V: TRBV27
D: NA
length: 15
J: TRBJ1-6
DNA: TGTGCCAGCACCTTTGGGCGAGGGCTAAATTCACCCCTCCACTTT
CDR3: CASTFGRGLNSPLHF

size: NA
V: TRBV19
D: TRBD1
length: 16
J: TRBJ1-1
DNA: TGTGCCAGTAGTATAGGAATAAGGGACAGGGCCCCTGAAGCTTTCTTT
CDR3: CASSIGIRDRAPEAFF

size: NA
V: TRBV27
D: NA
length: 14
J: TRBJ1-1
DNA: TGTGCCAGCAGTCCCTCGGGGGGGAACACTGAAGCTTTCTTT
CDR3: CASSPSGGNTEAFF

size: NA
V: TRBV29-1
D: NA
length: 13
J: TRBJ1-2
DNA: TGCAGCGTTGAGGGGGCGGCGGTCTATGGCTACACCTTC
CDR3: CSVEGAAVYGYTF

size: NA
V: TRBV30
D: NA
length: 15
J: TRBJ2-6
DNA: TGTGCCTGGAGTGTTGGCGGCTCTGGGGCCAACGTCCTGACTTTC
CDR3: CAWSVGGSGANVLTF

size: few
V: TRBV14
D: NA
length: 14
J: TRBJ2-7
DNA: TGTGCCAGCAGCCAAGTGGGTAAGGGGTACGAGCAGTACTTC
CDR3: CASSQVGKGYEQYF

size: NA
V: TRBV9
D: TRBD2
length: 15
J: TRBJ2-5
DNA: TGTGCCAGCAGCGCAACTAGCGGGAGACGGGAGACCCAGTACTTC
CDR3: CASSATSGRRETQYF

size: NA
V: TRBV19
D: TRBD2
length: 18
J: TRBJ2-3
DNA: TGTGCCAGTAGTACTTTAGCGGGCGGGATACATTCCACAGATACGCAGTATTTT
CDR3: CASSTLAGGIHSTDTQYF

size: once
V: TRBV28
D: TRBD1
length: 14
J: TRBJ1-1
DNA: TGTGCCAGCAGTTTACTGACAGGGGACACTGAAGCTTTCTTT
CDR3: CASSLLTGDTEAFF

size: NA
V: TRBV19
D: NA
length: 15
J: TRBJ1-4
DNA: TGTGCCAGTAGTGAAACAGGGACAACTAATGAAAAACTGTTTTTT
CDR3: CASSETGTTNEKLFF

size: NA
V: TRBV20-1
D: NA
length: 11
J: TRBJ2-4
DNA: TGCAGTGCTCTGGACAGAAACATTCAGTACTTC
CDR3: CSALDRNIQYF

size: NA
V: TRBV2
D: TRBD2
length: 15
J: TRBJ2-2
DNA: TGTGCCAGCAGGACGGACACGGGAGGGGCCGGGGAGCTGTTTTTT
CDR3: CASRTDTGGAGELFF

size: NA
V: TRBV28
D: NA
length: 12
J: TRBJ1-2
DNA: TGTGCCAGCAGTCCAATGGCCTATGGCTACACCTTC
CDR3: CASSPMAYGYTF

size: NA
V: TRBV2
D: NA
length: 13
J: TRBJ1-5
DNA: TGTGCCAGCAAAGGACAGTCTAATCAGCCCCAGCATTTT
CDR3: CASKGQSNQPQHF

size: NA
V: TRBV19
D: TRBD1
length: 16
J: TRBJ1-2
DNA: TGTGCCAGTAGTCTTTTGGGGACAGAGCCTAACTATGGCTACACCTTC
CDR3: CASSLLGTEPNYGYTF

size: NA
V: TRBV7-6
D: NA
length: 14
J: TRBJ2-1
DNA: TGTGCCAGCAGCTTACAAAGCCTAGCGAATGAGCAGTTCTTC
CDR3: CASSLQSLANEQFF

size: NA
V: TRBV2
D: NA
length: 12
J: TRBJ2-5
DNA: TGTGCCAGCAGTGTCCTAGCGGAGACCCAGTACTTC
CDR3: CASSVLAETQYF

size: NA
V: TRBV24-1
D: TRBD1
length: 17
J: TRBJ2-5
DNA: TGTGCCACCAGTGATCCCCCGCATACAGGGGCGGCGGAGACCCAGTACTTC
CDR3: CATSDPPHTGAAETQYF

size: NA
V: TRBV2
D: TRBD2
length: 14
J: TRBJ2-3
DNA: TGTGCCAGCAATACGGGAGGGCCAAGTGGGGCGCAGTATTTT
CDR3: CASNTGGPSGAQYF

size: NA
V: TRBV18
D: TRBD1
length: 13
J: TRBJ1-1
DNA: TGTGCCAGCTCAAGGGACAGGGGCACTGAAGCTTTCTTT
CDR3: CASSRDRGTEAFF

size: few
V: TRBV7-3
D: TRBD1
length: 16
J: TRBJ2-7
DNA: TGTGCCAGCAGCCCCAAGGACAGGCATAAATCCTACGAGCAGTACTTC
CDR3: CASSPKDRHKSYEQYF

size: NA
V: TRBV5-1
D: TRBD2
length: 17
J: TRBJ2-3
DNA: TGCGCCAGCAGCTCTACGGGCGGAGCGGGATTGGCAGATACGCAGTATTTT
CDR3: CASSSTGGAGLADTQYF

size: NA
V: TRBV6-5
D: NA
length: 14
J: TRBJ2-7
DNA: TGTGCCAGCAGCACCGCGGGATCCCGTTACGAGCAGTACTTC
CDR3: CASSTAGSRYEQYF

size: NA
V: TRBV7-8
D: NA
length: 13
J: TRBJ2-1
DNA: TGTGCCAGCAGTCTACCACAAACCCGGGGGCAGTTCTTC
CDR3: CASSLPQTRGQFF

size: many
V: TRBV10-3
D: NA
length: 14
J: TRBJ2-2
DNA: TGTGCCATCAGGGATGTAGGGGTCACCGGGGAGCTGTTTTTT
CDR3: CAIRDVGVTGELFF

size: once
V: TRBV11-2
D: NA
length: 15
J: TRBJ1-6
DNA: TGTGCCAGCAGCTTCGAGACAGGCTATAATTCACCCCTCCACTTT
CDR3: CASSFETGYNSPLHF

size: NA
V: TRBV6-5
D: NA
length: 14
J: TRBJ1-2
DNA: TGTGCCAGCAGTTCCCATGGAGACAGCTATGGCTACACCTTC
CDR3: CASSSHGDSYGYTF

size: once
V: TRBV19
D: TRBD2
length: 13
J: TRBJ2-1
DNA: TGTGCCACCTCCGGGAGGGCCAGAGATGAGCAGTTCTTC
CDR3: CATSGRARDEQFF

size: few
V: TRBV2
D: NA
length: 12
J: TRBJ1-5
DNA: TGTGCCAGCAGGATCGAGGGTCAGCCCCAGCATTTT
CDR3: CASRIEGQPQHF

size: NA
V: TRBV7-2
D: NA
length: 13
J: TRBJ2-1
DNA: TGTGCCAGCAGCTTAGGGGTCCGGGATGAGCAGTTCTTC
CDR3: CASSLGVRDEQFF

size: NA
V: TRBV5-1
D: NA
length: 15
J: TRBJ2-1
DNA: TGCGCCAGCAGCTTGGCCCAGGGTTCCTACAATGAGCAGTTCTTC
CDR3: CASSLAQGSYNEQFF

size: NA
V: TRBV4-1
D: NA
length: 17
J: TRBJ1-3
DNA: TGCGCCAGCAGCCAAGATTTTAAGGCAGGGCTTGGAAACACCATATATTTT
CDR3: CASSQDFKAGLGNTIYF

size: NA
V: TRBV7-9
D: TRBD1
length: 14
J: TRBJ2-7
DNA: TGTGCCAGCAGCCGCAAGGGACAGTCCTACGAGCAGTACTTC
CDR3: CASSRKGQSYEQYF

size: NA
V: TRBV15
D: NA
length: 14
J: TRBJ1-4
DNA: TGTGCCACCAGCAGAGATGTTTCGGTCGAAAAACTGTTTTTT
CDR3: CATSRDVSVEKLFF

size: few
V: TRBV4-2
D: NA
length: 14
J: TRBJ1-4
DNA: TGTGCCAGCAGCCAAGGACAGCTTCCTGAAAAACTGTTTTTT
CDR3: CASSQGQLPEKLFF

size: NA
V: TRBV14
D: NA
length: 14
J: TRBJ1-2
DNA: TGTGCCAGCAGCCACGCTTCGAGGATCGATGGCTACACCTTC
CDR3: CASSHASRIDGYTF

size: NA
V: TRBV18
D: NA
length: 13
J: TRBJ1-4
DNA: TGTGCCAGCTCACCAGTTCAGAATGAAAAACTGTTTTTT
CDR3: CASSPVQNEKLFF

size: once
V: TRBV3-1/TRBV3-2
D: TRBD1
length: 16
J: TRBJ2-2
DNA: TGTGCCAGCAGCCCCTGGGGGACAGGGACCACCGGGGAGCTGTTTTTT
CDR3: CASSPWGTGTTGELFF